This TCR beta chain was identified in a study of shared clonotypes between healthy human individuals. This clone was seen a single time. CDR3 length: 13 amino acids. V lost 3 bases, J lost 2 bases, and 11 bases lay in between. Germline CDR1 is SQVTM and CDR2 is ANQGSEA. Measured with immunoSEQ multiplex PCR; TCRdb has only the in-frame clones, and not every one. Of around 99,000 clones in the sample, approximately 63% are singletons; the top ten hold roughly 50%. The sample comprised memory CD8+ T cells sorted from blood. Subset described: CD45RO+ cells pooled with CCR7-negative TemRA cells. This TCR derives from a man aged 25 to 40 in good health. The chain has TRBV29-1 and TRBJ2-7, with D possibly TRBD2 on 6 matching bases. CDR3 loop: CSVERDSPYEQYF. DNA for the CDR3: TGCAGCGTTGAGCGGGACTCTCCCTACGAGCAGTACTTC.